Following are 28 T cell receptor beta chains from one sample sequenced in a study. TCRdb itself ran the RT-PCR reads through MiXCR, one entry per CDR3 protein. In the table there are about 680,000 distinct CDR3 sequences, approximately 15% of which are singletons. Specimen: memory CD4+ T cells from blood. These receptors came from a female donor in good health, serving as a healthy control.

V gene TRBV28 combines with J gene TRBJ1-2; 7 positions agree with TRBD1. The V and J ends lost 6 bases and 4 bases, in that order; junction bases with no gene match: 8. This CDR3 has 14 residues. The germline CDR1 and CDR2 sequences are MDHEN and SYDVKM. The CDR3 nucleotides read TGTGCCAGCAGCTTACCTAGGACAGGCTATGGCTACACCTTC. Its translation: CASSLPRTGYGYTF.

This clonotype was detected many times. The genes are TRBV7-2 and TRBJ2-7, with D hard to call. CDR1 and CDR2 (germline): SGHTA, FQGNSA. The CDR3 consists of 14 residues. Trimming took 2 bases from V and 4 from J, leaving 12 bases between them. CDR3 coding DNA: TGTGCCAGCAGCTTAATGGTGACCCAGTACGAGCAGTACTTC. It specifies CASSLMVTQYEQYF.

The chain has TRBV12-3 or TRBV12-4 and TRBJ1-6; perhaps TRBD1 as D (5 bases). This CDR3 comprises 14 residues. V lost 6 bases to trimming and J lost 5 bases, with 11 bases between them. CDR3 in amino acids: CASSRGTHNSPLHF. In nucleotides, the CDR3 is TGTGCCAGCAGCCGAGGGACTCATAATTCACCCCTCCACTTT.

This clonotype was found a few times. V gene TRBV28 combines with J gene TRBJ2-2, with 7 bases that match TRBD2. Germline V gives CDR1 MDHEN, CDR2 SYDVKM. V trimming: 5 bases; J trimming: 3 bases; junction bases outside the gene matches: 6. The CDR3 length is 15 residues. The CDR3: CASSTAAGDTGELFF. The CDR3 DNA follows: TGTGCCAGCAGTACTGCGGCGGGAGACACCGGGGAGCTGTTTTTT.

V gene TRBV3-1 combines with J gene TRBJ1-5; no definite D call. The V and J ends lost 1 base and 7 bases respectively, with 14 bases between them. This CDR3 is built from 15 residues. Looked up from germline, CDR1 is LGHDT and CDR2 is YNNKEL (reference sequence). The CDR3, as DNA: TGTGCCAGCAGCCAAGCCGGGAGGGCGGAGCAGCCCCAGCATTTT. Translated: CASSQAGRAEQPQHF. Full variable domain (rest looked up from reference TRBV3-1 and TRBJ1-5): DTAVSQTPKYLVTQMGNDKSIKCEQNLGHDTMYWYKQDSKKFLKIMFSYNNKELIINETVPNRFSPKSPDKAHLNLHINSLELGDSAVYFCASSQAGRAEQPQHFGDGTRLSIL.

This clonotype has a handful of counts. The rearrangement uses TRBV20-1 and TRBJ2-5; D may be TRBD1 (5 bases). The germline V and J ends were trimmed by 0 bases and 3 bases, with 11 bases remaining between them. The CDR3 is made up of 14 amino acids. Germline assignment: CDR1 DFQATT and CDR2 SNEGSKA (reference sequence). The CDR3 spells CSARDESGKETQYF. The DNA of the CDR3 is TGCAGTGCTAGAGATGAATCAGGGAAAGAGACCCAGTACTTC.

This clonotype was seen a handful of times. The rearrangement joins TRBV20-1 to TRBJ2-5; 7 nucleotides agree with TRBD2. CDR3 length: 13 amino acids. Germline loops: CDR1 DFQATT, CDR2 SNEGSKA (reference sequence). After removal of 5 bases from V and 5 bases from J, the junction contained 8 bases not matched to a gene. CDR3 in DNA: TGCAGTGCTCCCCCGCGGGAGCGGGAGACCCAGTACTTC. It codes for CSAPPRERETQYF.

This clonotype was seen only a few times. The J gene is TRBJ1-1, the V gene TRBV27; D call uncertain. V was shortened by 6 bases and J by 1 base, with 9 bases between the two germline ends. The germline V gene encodes CDR1 MNHEY and CDR2 SMNVEV (reference sequence). The CDR3 length is 13 residues. CDR3 protein: CASRPNSNTEAFF. As DNA, the CDR3 is TGTGCCAGCAGGCCGAATTCGAACACTGAAGCTTTCTTT.

This clonotype was found many times. V gene TRBV4-3 combines with J gene TRBJ2-3, with D perhaps given as TRBD1 or TRBD2 (7 bases each). The germline V gene encodes CDR1 LGHNA and CDR2 YSLEER. Trimming cost V 1 base and J 2 bases, with 13 bases left between them. The CDR3 is 16 residues long. The CDR3 nucleotides are TGCGCCAGCAGCCAAGCGGGGGGACAGACCACAGATACGCAGTATTTT. This sequence encodes CASSQAGGQTTDTQYF.

This clonotype has a single count. The gene calls are TRBV7-8 and TRBJ1-3; TRBD1 is a possible D gene (5 bases). Germline CDR1 reads SGHVS; CDR2 reads FQNEAQ. V was cut by 5 bases and J by 0 bases, with 8 bases left in between. The length of the CDR3 is 14 residues. CDR3 amino acids: CASSKGTSGNTIYF. DNA for the CDR3: TGTGCCAGCAGCAAAGGGACCTCTGGAAACACCATATATTTT.

As to this clonotype: This may arise from a read error, as a much more abundant clone is one base away. This chain uses TRBV20-1 with TRBJ1-2, with TRBD1 as a possible D gene (5 bases). Germline CDR1 is DFQATT and CDR2 is SNEGSKA (reference sequence). This CDR3 has 14 amino acids. Here the CDR3 reads CSASGHSANYGCTF. CDR3 DNA sequence: TGCAGTGCTAGCGGACACTCAGCTAACTATGGCTGCACCTTC.

This clonotype was seen a few times. The chain combines TRBV7-2 with TRBJ2-1; D unresolved. Trimming took off 6 bases at V and 6 bases at J, with 6 bases between the two ends. The CDR3 loop spans 11 amino acids. Germline-derived CDR1 and CDR2 are SGHTA and FQGNSA. CDR3 nucleotide sequence: TGTGCCAGCAGTGGAACCAATGAGCAGTTCTTC. Translated: CASSGTNEQFF.

This clonotype was seen repeatedly, ten times or more. J is TRBJ1-2 and V is TRBV4-3; 8 positions agree with TRBD1. Trimming took 8 bases from V and 0 from J; bases not matched to a gene: 11. Germline loops: CDR1 LGHNA, CDR2 YSLEER. The CDR3 totals 16 residues. The CDR3 sequence: CASRPTRTGTNYGYTF. CDR3 in DNA: TGCGCCAGCCGCCCCACTAGGACAGGGACTAACTATGGCTACACCTTC.

The genes are TRBV29-1 and TRBJ2-3; the D gene could be TRBD1 or TRBD2 (5 bases each). Trimming removed 6 bases from V and 2 bases from J, with 21 bases in between. The CDR3 totals 16 residues. Germline V gene sequence: CDR1 SQVTM, CDR2 ANQGSEA. The CDR3 DNA sequence: TGCAGCGTACCTCCCTTTAGGGGAGCCCCCACAGATACGCAGTATTTT. Translated: CSVPPFRGAPTDTQYF.

This clonotype has a count of ten or more. The CDR3 is CSAPGPGQGYQETQYF. The DNA for the CDR3 is TGCAGTGCCCCCGGTCCGGGACAGGGTTACCAAGAGACCCAGTACTTC. The rearrangement joins TRBV20-1 to TRBJ2-5; 9 bases fit TRBD1. The germline CDR1 and CDR2 sequences are DFQATT and SNEGSKA (reference sequence). The CDR3 spans 16 residues. With 6 bases clipped from V and 0 bases from J, the junction kept 11 bases outside the gene matches.

The CDR3 protein is CATSESDIYGYTF. In DNA, the CDR3 is TGTGCCACCAGTGAGTCGGACATCTATGGCTACACCTTC. J is TRBJ1-2 and V is TRBV24-1, with a weak D call TRBD1 (5 bases). This CDR3 contains 13 residues. V lost 4 bases to trimming and J lost 4 bases, with 9 bases between them. Germline values: CDR1 KGHDR, CDR2 SFDVKD.

This clonotype was detected ten times or more. The V and J genes are TRBV6-5 and TRBJ2-6; no clear D. From germline, CDR1 is MNHEY and CDR2 SVGAGI. Trimming took off 6 bases at V and 0 bases at J, with 6 bases between the two ends. This CDR3 is built from 14 residues. The CDR3 coding sequence is TGTGCCAGCAGGAGATCCTCTGGGGCCAACGTCCTGACTTTC. This codes for CASRRSSGANVLTF.

This chain connects TRBV5-5 to TRBJ2-2, with 11 bases that match TRBD2. Looked up from germline, CDR1 is SGHKS and CDR2 is YYEKEE (reference sequence). The V gene end was trimmed by 5 bases and the J gene end by 5 bases; junction bases not matched to a gene: 8. The CDR3 loop spans 16 amino acids. This CDR3 reads CASSRSGTSGTGELFF. The CDR3 region has the DNA TGTGCCAGCAGTCGCTCCGGGACTAGCGGTACCGGGGAGCTGTTTTTT.

This chain links TRBV6-6 with TRBJ1-1; D gene ambiguous. Germline CDR1 reads MNHNY; CDR2 reads SVGAGI (reference sequence). The CDR3 loop spans 13 amino acids. Trimming stripped 8 bases from V and 1 base from J, with 11 bases between. Here the CDR3 reads CASPDVPNTEAFF. CDR3 DNA: TGTGCCAGCCCGGACGTTCCGAACACTGAAGCTTTCTTT.

The chain combines TRBV5-6 with TRBJ1-6; weak D call: TRBD1 (6 bases). Germline CDR1 SGHDT, CDR2 YYEEEE. The V end lost 1 base, the J end lost 0 bases, and 20 bases lay between the germline ends. This CDR3 is 20 amino acids long. CDR3: CASSLWGFGSGHSYNSPLHF. Written as DNA, the CDR3 is TGTGCCAGCAGCTTGTGGGGATTCGGGTCGGGACACTCCTATAATTCACCCCTCCACTTT.

This chain connects TRBV3-1 to TRBJ2-3; 9 nucleotides align to TRBD2. Trimming removed 4 bases from V and 0 bases from J; junction bases left unmatched: 8. Germline lookup yields CDR1 LGHDT and CDR2 YNNKEL (reference sequence). The CDR3 runs 17 residues. In DNA, the CDR3 is TGTGCCAGCAGCCCCCAACTAGCGGGCCTGAGCACAGATACGCAGTATTTT. The encoded protein is CASSPQLAGLSTDTQYF.

This clonotype was seen only a few times. V and J are TRBV9 and TRBJ2-1; 8 nucleotides agree with TRBD2. CDR3 size: 16 residues. J was trimmed by 0 bases and V by 2 bases; bases with no gene match: 4. The germline CDR1 and CDR2 sequences are SGDLS and YYNGEE. The CDR3 bases are TGTGCCAGCAGCGTTATAGCGGGGACCTCCTACAATGAGCAGTTCTTC. This encodes CASSVIAGTSYNEQFF. Using reference TRBV9 and TRBJ2-1 for the parts outside the CDR3, the full variable domain is DSGVTQTPKHLITATGQRVTLRCSPRSGDLSVYWYQQSLDQGLQFLIQYYNGEERAKGNILERFSAQQFPDLHSELNLSSLELGDSALYFCASSVIAGTSYNEQFFGPGTRLTVL.

The chain uses TRBV13 and TRBJ2-5; D ambiguous. V was cut by 5 bases and J by 2 bases, with 9 bases left in between. The CDR3 sequence is 13 residues long. Per the germline V gene, CDR1 is PRHDT and CDR2 is FYEKMQ (reference sequence). Here the CDR3 reads CASSRWVQETQYF. CDR3 in DNA: TGTGCCAGCAGCCGGTGGGTTCAAGAGACCCAGTACTTC.

A few counts support this clonotype. The V call is TRBV7-6, the J call TRBJ2-3; 7 bases map to TRBD2. The CDR3 spans 13 residues. J lost 4 bases, V lost 5 bases, and 3 bases had no gene match. Germline V lookup: CDR1 SGHVS, CDR2 FNYEAQ. The CDR3 nucleotides read TGTGCCAGCAGCGGCGGGAGCGCAGATACGCAGTATTTT. It specifies CASSGGSADTQYF.

The genes are TRBV6-2 or TRBV6-3 and TRBJ2-7; 10 bases match TRBD2. The V segment lost 0 bases and the J segment 1 base; nucleotides outside the gene matches: 12. Germline CDR1 reads MNHEY; CDR2 reads SVGEGT. This CDR3 has 19 amino acids. The CDR3 DNA reads as TGTGCCAGCAGTTACTCGAACCGGGGGACTAGCGCACAGTCCTACGAGCAGTACTTC. Protein: CASSYSNRGTSAQSYEQYF.

On this clonotype itself: Just one base apart from a much larger clone, this may be a read error. The rearrangement joins TRBV7-3 to TRBJ2-2, with D perhaps TRBD2 (6 bases). This CDR3 region has 16 residues. V lost 5 bases and J 4 bases, leaving 17 bases between the germline ends. From germline, CDR1 is SGHTA and CDR2 FQGTGA. In DNA form, the CDR3 reads TGTGCCAGCAGCAGATTAGCGGAAGGTGGCACCGGGGAGCTGTTTTTT. Its translation: CASSRLAEGGTGELFF.

This clonotype was seen more than once but under ten times. This sequence joins TRBV7-9 and TRBJ2-1; no firm D call. The CDR3 has 12 residues. The germline V gene has CDR1 SEHNR and CDR2 FQNEAQ (reference sequence). The V end was cut by 1 base, the J end by 8 bases, with 6 bases between. CDR3 DNA: TGTGCCAGCAGCTTAGATTTCGATGAGCAGTTCTTC. Translated, it gives CASSLDFDEQFF.

This clonotype was seen a few times. The chain recombines TRBV4-1 with TRBJ2-1; 10 bases match TRBD2. The CDR3 contains 16 residues. The V gene's germline CDR1 is MGHRA and CDR2 YSYEKL. V trimming: 0 bases; J trimming: 7 bases; junction bases outside the gene matches: 6. In DNA, the CDR3 is TGCGCCAGCAGCCAAGATTCTAGCGGGAGTATTAATGAGCAGTTCTTC. Encoded protein: CASSQDSSGSINEQFF.